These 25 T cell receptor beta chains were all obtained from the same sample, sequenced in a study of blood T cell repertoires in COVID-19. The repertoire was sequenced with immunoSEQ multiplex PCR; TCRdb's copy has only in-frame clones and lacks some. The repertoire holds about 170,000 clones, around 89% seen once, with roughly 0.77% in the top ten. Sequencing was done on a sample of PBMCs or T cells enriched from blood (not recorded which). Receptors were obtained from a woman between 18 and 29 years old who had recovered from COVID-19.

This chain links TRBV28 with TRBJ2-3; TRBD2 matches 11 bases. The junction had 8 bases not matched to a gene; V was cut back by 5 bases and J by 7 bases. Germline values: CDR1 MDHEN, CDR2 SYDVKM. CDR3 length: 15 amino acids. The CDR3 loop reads CASSLLAGGIYTQYF. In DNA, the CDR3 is TGTGCCAGCAGTCTGTTAGCGGGAGGGATCTATACGCAGTATTTT.

In DNA form, the CDR3 reads TGTGCCAGCAGTCGTTACGGTCCCAATGAGCAGTTCTTC. Translated: CASSRYGPNEQFF. This rearrangement joins TRBV28 to TRBJ2-1; no clear D gene. V was clipped by 5 bases and J by 6 bases, with 11 bases between them. The CDR3 totals 13 residues. CDR1 is MDHEN, CDR2 SYDVKM, per germline.

CDR3 DNA sequence: TGTGCCATCATGCAAGCGGAGGAGAAAACCGGGGAGCTGTTTTTT. Residues: CAIMQAEEKTGELFF. This rearrangement joins TRBV10-3 to TRBJ2-2; the D gene is possibly TRBD2 (5 bases). The ends were cut back, 7 bases at V and 5 bases at J, with 17 bases in the middle. This CDR3 has 15 amino acids. Germline loops: CDR1 ENHRY, CDR2 SYGVKD.

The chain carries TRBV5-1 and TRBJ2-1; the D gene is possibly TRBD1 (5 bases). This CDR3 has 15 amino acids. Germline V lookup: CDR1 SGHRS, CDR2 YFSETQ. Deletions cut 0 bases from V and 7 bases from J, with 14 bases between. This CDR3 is CASSLGTYPTNEQFF. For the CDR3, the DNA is TGCGCCAGCAGCTTGGGGACATATCCCACAAATGAGCAGTTCTTC.

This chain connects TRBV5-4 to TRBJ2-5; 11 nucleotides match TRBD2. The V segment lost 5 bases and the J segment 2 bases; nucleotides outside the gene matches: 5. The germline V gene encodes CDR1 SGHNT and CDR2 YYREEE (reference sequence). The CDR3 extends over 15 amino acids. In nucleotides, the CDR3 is TGTGCCAGCAGTAGCGGGAGGGCAAATCAAGAGACCCAGTACTTC. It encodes CASSSGRANQETQYF.

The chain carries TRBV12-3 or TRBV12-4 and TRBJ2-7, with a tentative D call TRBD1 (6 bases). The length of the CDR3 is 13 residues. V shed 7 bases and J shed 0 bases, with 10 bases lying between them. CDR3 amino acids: CASKRGGSYEQYF. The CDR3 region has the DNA TGTGCCAGCAAGAGAGGGGGCTCCTACGAGCAGTACTTC.

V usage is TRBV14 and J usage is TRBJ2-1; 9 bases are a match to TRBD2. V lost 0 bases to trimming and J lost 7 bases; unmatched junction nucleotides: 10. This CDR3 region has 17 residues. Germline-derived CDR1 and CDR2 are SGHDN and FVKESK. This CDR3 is CASSQDSLAGRPNEQFF. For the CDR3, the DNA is TGTGCCAGCAGCCAAGATTCCCTAGCGGGACGTCCGAATGAGCAGTTCTTC.

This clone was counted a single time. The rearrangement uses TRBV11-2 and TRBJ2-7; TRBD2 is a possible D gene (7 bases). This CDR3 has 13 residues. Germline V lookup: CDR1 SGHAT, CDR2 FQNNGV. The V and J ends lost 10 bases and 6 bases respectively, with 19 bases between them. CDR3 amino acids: CAILGGAPAEQYF. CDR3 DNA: TGTGCCATCCTGGGGGGGGCCCCTGCCGAGCAGTACTTC. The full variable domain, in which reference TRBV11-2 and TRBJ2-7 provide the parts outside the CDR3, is EAGVAQSPRYKIIEKRQSVAFWCNPISGHATLYWYQQILGQGPKLLIQFQNNGVVDDSQLPKDRFSAERLKGVDSTLKIQPAKLEDSAVYLCAILGGAPAEQYFGPGTRLTVT.

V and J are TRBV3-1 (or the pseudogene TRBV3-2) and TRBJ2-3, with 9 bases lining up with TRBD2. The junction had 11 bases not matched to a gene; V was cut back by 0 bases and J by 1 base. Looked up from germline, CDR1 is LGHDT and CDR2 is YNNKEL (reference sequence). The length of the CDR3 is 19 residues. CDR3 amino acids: CASSQDPAGGLRRTDTQYF. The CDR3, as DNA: TGTGCCAGCAGCCAAGATCCAGCGGGAGGCCTCCGGCGCACAGATACGCAGTATTTT.

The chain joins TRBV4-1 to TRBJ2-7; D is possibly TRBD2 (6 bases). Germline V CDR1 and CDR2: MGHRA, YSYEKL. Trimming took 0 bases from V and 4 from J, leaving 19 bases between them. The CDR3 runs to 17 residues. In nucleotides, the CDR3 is TGCGCCAGCAGCCAAGATAGCCGGCTAGCGCCCCTTTACGAGCAGTACTTC. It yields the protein CASSQDSRLAPLYEQYF.

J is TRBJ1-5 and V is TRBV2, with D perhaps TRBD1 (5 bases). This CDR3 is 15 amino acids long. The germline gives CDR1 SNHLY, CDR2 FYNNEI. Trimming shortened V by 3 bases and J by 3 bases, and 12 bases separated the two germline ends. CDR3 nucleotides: TGTGCCAGCAGTGACCGGGGGTTGGACAATCAGCCCCAGCATTTT. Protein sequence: CASSDRGLDNQPQHF.

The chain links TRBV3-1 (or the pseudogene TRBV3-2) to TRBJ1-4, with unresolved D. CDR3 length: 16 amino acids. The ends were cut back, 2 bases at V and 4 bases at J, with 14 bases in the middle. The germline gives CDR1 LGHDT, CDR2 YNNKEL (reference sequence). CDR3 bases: TGTGCCAGCAGCCAAATCCTTGGAGGAGGTAATGAAAAACTGTTTTTT. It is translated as CASSQILGGGNEKLFF.

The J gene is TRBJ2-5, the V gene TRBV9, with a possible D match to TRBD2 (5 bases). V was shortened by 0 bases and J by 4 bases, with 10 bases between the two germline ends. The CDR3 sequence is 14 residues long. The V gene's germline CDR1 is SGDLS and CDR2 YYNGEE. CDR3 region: CASSVGNSGETQYF. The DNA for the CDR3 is TGTGCCAGCAGCGTAGGAAACAGCGGAGAGACCCAGTACTTC.

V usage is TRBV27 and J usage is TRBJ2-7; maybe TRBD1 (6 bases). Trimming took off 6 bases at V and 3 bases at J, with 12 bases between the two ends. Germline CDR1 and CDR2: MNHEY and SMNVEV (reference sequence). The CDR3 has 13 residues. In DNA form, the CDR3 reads TGTGCCAGCAGGGCGACAGGAAGCTACGAGCAGTACTTC. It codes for CASRATGSYEQYF.

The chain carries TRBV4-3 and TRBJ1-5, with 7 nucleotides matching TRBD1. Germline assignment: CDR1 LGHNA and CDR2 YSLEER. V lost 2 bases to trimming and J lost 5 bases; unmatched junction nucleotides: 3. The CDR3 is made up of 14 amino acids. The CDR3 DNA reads TGCGCCAGCAGCCAATCCGACAGGGATCAGCCCCAGCATTTT. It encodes CASSQSDRDQPQHF.

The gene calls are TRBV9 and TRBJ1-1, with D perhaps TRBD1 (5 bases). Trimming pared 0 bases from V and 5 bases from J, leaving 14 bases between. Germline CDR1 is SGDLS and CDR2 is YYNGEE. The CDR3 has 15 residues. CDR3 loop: CASSVVRGEGTEAFF. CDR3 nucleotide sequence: TGTGCCAGCAGCGTAGTTCGGGGGGAGGGAACTGAAGCTTTCTTT. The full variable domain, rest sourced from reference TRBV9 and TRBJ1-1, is DSGVTQTPKHLITATGQRVTLRCSPRSGDLSVYWYQQSLDQGLQFLIQYYNGEERAKGNILERFSAQQFPDLHSELNLSSLELGDSALYFCASSVVRGEGTEAFFGQGTRLTVV.

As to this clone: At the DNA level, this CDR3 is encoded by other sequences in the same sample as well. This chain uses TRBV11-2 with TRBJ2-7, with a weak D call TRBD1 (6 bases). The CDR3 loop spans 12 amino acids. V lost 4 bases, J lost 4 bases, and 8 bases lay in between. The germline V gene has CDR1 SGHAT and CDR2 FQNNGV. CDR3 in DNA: TGTGCCAGCAGCTCACAGGGTTACGAGCAGTACTTC. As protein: CASSSQGYEQYF.

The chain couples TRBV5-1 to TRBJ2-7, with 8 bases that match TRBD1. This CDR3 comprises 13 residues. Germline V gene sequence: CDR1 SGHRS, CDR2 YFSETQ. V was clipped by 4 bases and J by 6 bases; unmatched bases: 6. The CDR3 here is CASSMTGESEQYF. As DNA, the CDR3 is TGCGCCAGCAGCATGACAGGGGAAAGCGAGCAGTACTTC. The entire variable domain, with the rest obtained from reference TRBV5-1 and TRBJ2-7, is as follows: KAGVTQTPRYLIKTRGQQVTLSCSPISGHRSVSWYQQTPGQGLQFLFEYFSETQRNKGNFPGRFSGRQFSNSRSEMNVSTLELGDSALYLCASSMTGESEQYFGPGTRLTVT.

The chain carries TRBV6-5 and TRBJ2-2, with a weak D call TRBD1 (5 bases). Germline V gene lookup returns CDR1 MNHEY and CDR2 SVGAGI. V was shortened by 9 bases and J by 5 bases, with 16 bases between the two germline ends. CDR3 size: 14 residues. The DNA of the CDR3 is TGTGCCAGTATGGCTCAGCAGGGTACCGGGGAGCTGTTTTTT. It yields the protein CASMAQQGTGELFF.

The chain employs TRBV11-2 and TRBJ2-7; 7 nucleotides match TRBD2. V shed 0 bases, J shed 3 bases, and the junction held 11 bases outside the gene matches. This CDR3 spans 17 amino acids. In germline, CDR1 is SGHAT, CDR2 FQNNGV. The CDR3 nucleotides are TGTGCCAGCAGCTTAGAAGTTGGTGGGGACTACTTCTACGAGCAGTACTTC. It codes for CASSLEVGGDYFYEQYF.

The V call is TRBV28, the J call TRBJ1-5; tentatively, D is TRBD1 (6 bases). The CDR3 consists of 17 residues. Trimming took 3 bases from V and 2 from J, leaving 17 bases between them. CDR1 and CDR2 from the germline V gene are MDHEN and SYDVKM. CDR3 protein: CASSFPGVGSRNQPQHF. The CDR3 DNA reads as TGTGCCAGCAGTTTTCCAGGGGTCGGCTCTCGCAATCAGCCCCAGCATTTT. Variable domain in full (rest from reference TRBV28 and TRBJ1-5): DVKVTQSSRYLVKRTGEKVFLECVQDMDHENMFWYRQDPGLGLRLIYFSYDVKMKEKGDIPEGYSVSREKKERFSLILESASTNQTSMYLCASSFPGVGSRNQPQHFGDGTRLSIL.

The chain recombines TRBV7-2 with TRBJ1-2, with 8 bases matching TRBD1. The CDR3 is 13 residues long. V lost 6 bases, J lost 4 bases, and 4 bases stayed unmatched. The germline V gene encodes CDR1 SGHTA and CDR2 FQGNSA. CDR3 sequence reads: CASSPGTGYGYTF. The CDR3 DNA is TGTGCCAGCAGTCCCGGGACAGGCTATGGCTACACCTTC.

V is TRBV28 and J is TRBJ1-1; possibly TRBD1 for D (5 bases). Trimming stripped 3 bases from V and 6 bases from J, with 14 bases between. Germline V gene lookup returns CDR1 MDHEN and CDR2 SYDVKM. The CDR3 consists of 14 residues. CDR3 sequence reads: CASSLGTYKAEAFF. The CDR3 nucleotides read TGTGCCAGCAGTTTGGGGACTTATAAGGCTGAAGCTTTCTTT.

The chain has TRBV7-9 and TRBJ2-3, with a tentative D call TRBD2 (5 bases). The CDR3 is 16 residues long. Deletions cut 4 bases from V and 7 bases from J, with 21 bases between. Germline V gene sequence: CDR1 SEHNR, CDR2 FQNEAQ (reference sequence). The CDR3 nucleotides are TGTGCCAGCAGCTCTCCGATTCGAGCGGCGCGAAATACGCAGTATTTT. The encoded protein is CASSSPIRAARNTQYF.

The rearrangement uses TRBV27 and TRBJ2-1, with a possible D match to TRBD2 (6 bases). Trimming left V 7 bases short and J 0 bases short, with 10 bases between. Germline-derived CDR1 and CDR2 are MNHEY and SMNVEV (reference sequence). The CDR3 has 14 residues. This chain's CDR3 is CASMDGSSYNEQFF. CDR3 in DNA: TGTGCCAGCATGGACGGGAGCTCCTACAATGAGCAGTTCTTC.